Many counts were recorded for the clone carrying this TCR beta chain. This sample is drawn from a study of T-cell reconstitution after alpha-beta-depleted transplantation in children. During its preparation, the TCRbeta library received unique molecular identifiers. From the PCR reads, TCRdb called clonotypes with MiXCR, one entry per CDR3 protein. The table has fewer than 200,000 distinct CDR3 sequences, 6.5% to 7.5% seen once. Trimming took off 4 bases at V and 0 bases at J, with 7 bases between the two ends. The CDR3 has 15 amino acids. J is TRBJ1-6 and V is TRBV12-3 or TRBV12-4; D unclear. The source material was PBMCs from the stem cell graft donor, sampled from the stem cell graft. This sequence originates from a human donor who donated a stem cell graft to a child with Wiskott-Aldrich syndrome. The CDR3 is CASSSMSSYNSPLHF. CDR3 coding DNA: TGTGCCAGCAGTTCCATGAGCTCCTATAATTCACCCCTCCACTTT.